Listed below are T cell receptor beta chains from one sample, sequenced in a study of T cells in Graves' hyperthyroidism and ophthalmopathy. TCRdb analysed the multiplex PCR reads with MiXCR anew, one entry per CDR3 protein. The sample shows nearly 600,000 distinct CDR3 sequences, around 14% of them seen only once. Sequenced: blood. The origin of the receptors is a woman aged 18 to 35 with Graves' ophthalmopathy. CDR3s leave out the opening cysteine and the closing phenylalanine or tryptophan. Size values are once, few and many counts, or a class for expanded clones, and some rows have none.

V: TRBV4-2; size: few; J: TRBJ2-1; CDR3: ASSQDPGAFSSYNEQF
V: TRBV2; size: NA; J: TRBJ2-2; CDR3: ASIPTTSGHPTGELF
V: TRBV20-1; size: many; J: TRBJ2-7; CDR3: SARVTDSSYEQY
V: TRBV6-2/TRBV6-3; size: many; J: TRBJ1-5; CDR3: ASSYEQDQPQH
V: TRBV4-1; size: few; J: TRBJ1-1; CDR3: ASSQEVRGAGTEAF
V: TRBV6-6; size: many; J: TRBJ1-1; CDR3: ASSYPTGSGTEAF
V: TRBV27; size: many; J: TRBJ2-1; CDR3: ASSSGTSGRGTYNEQF
V: TRBV20-1; size: NA; J: TRBJ2-7; CDR3: SATAGTSGSYEQY
V: TRBV6-2/TRBV6-3; size: NA; J: TRBJ2-7; CDR3: ASSYGLAASYEQY
V: TRBV28; size: many; J: TRBJ1-5; CDR3: ASNGGGNQPQH
V: TRBV6-1; size: many; J: TRBJ2-2; CDR3: ASTATGELF
V: TRBV20-1; size: many; J: TRBJ1-6; CDR3: SARNRDGSPLH
V: TRBV11-3; size: many; J: TRBJ2-5; CDR3: ASSSSISQETQY
V: TRBV30; size: many; J: TRBJ2-2; CDR3: AWRTSGNTGELF
V: TRBV7-9; size: few; J: TRBJ1-1; CDR3: ASSPTSGATEAF
V: TRBV2; size: once; J: TRBJ2-2; CDR3: ASSTGGLGARAGELF
V: TRBV3-1; size: many; J: TRBJ1-2; CDR3: ASSQGPGLDYGYT
V: TRBV12-3/TRBV12-4; size: many; J: TRBJ1-4; CDR3: ASSRPAGTTNEKLF
V: TRBV10-3; size: NA; J: TRBJ1-3; CDR3: AIRPVGDSGNTIY
V: TRBV5-4; size: NA; J: TRBJ2-1; CDR3: ASSPKGYNEQF
V: TRBV15; size: many; J: TRBJ1-1; CDR3: ATSRDLGGGEAF
V: TRBV7-2; size: NA; J: TRBJ2-3; CDR3: ASSLRVFRGGRETDTQY
V: TRBV24-1; size: few; J: TRBJ2-1; CDR3: ATSDFPGDNEQF
V: TRBV7-3; size: once; J: TRBJ2-2; CDR3: ASNRGTGPTGELF
V: TRBV2; size: many; J: TRBJ2-1; CDR3: ASSETSLGDNEQF
V: TRBV29-1; size: few; J: TRBJ2-1; CDR3: SVGLTSYNEQF
V: TRBV19; size: NA; J: TRBJ1-2; CDR3: ASSIAGNSNYGYT
V: TRBV12-3/TRBV12-4; size: NA; J: TRBJ1-1; CDR3: ASSLDLGGGGTEAF
V: TRBV7-2; size: many; J: TRBJ2-1; CDR3: ASSLMEDSVNEQF
V: TRBV7-3; size: few; J: TRBJ2-2; CDR3: ASSPGPAGELF
V: TRBV9; size: few; J: TRBJ2-1; CDR3: ASSGDTSYNEQF
V: TRBV12-3/TRBV12-4; size: once; J: TRBJ2-1; CDR3: ASSLYSHVRNEQS
V: TRBV11-3; size: NA; J: TRBJ2-3; CDR3: ASSRGRSGKDTQY
V: TRBV20-1; size: NA; J: TRBJ2-5; CDR3: SAVSGRAETQY
V: TRBV29-1; size: many; J: TRBJ2-1; CDR3: SVQQTGNNEQF
V: TRBV20-1; size: many; J: TRBJ2-3; CDR3: SGMALTGTDTQY
V: TRBV15; size: NA; J: TRBJ2-5; CDR3: ATSRGVEETQY
V: TRBV6-1; size: many; J: TRBJ1-5; CDR3: ASSEVGGRPFEPQH
V: TRBV28; size: once; J: TRBJ1-1; CDR3: ASSLWQGWHTEAF
V: TRBV2; size: many; J: TRBJ1-5; CDR3: ASSDMGNGNQPQH
V: TRBV7-9; size: many; J: TRBJ1-6; CDR3: ASSLEVFSPLH
V: TRBV19; size: NA; J: TRBJ1-2; CDR3: ASSPSGGGGYGYT
V: TRBV12-3/TRBV12-4; size: many; J: TRBJ1-2; CDR3: ASGPDSTPPGGYT
V: TRBV28; size: many; J: TRBJ2-5; CDR3: ASSLYETQY
V: TRBV19; size: NA; J: TRBJ1-2; CDR3: ASRAPQSANYGYT
V: TRBV7-9; size: once; J: TRBJ2-7; CDR3: AGSLASSSYEQY
V: TRBV28; size: many; J: TRBJ1-6; CDR3: ASAQGAKSPLH